The sequence of this TCR beta chain was determined in a study of OX40 agonist ivuxolimab in advanced cancers. TCRdb's table, derived via immunoSEQ multiplex PCR, lists solely in-frame clones and lacks some. Of 80,000 to 130,000 clones listed, just over 90% were seen once; the top ten hold about 0.29%. Germline values: CDR1 SGHAT, CDR2 FQNNGV. Trimming pared 2 bases from V and 4 bases from J, leaving 5 bases between. The CDR3 contains 12 residues. The sequence was obtained from an adult with an advanced solid tumor such as melanoma, head and neck, liver or kidney cancer. The specimen comprised CD4+ or CD8+ T cells sorted from blood, sampled in a trial of the OX40 agonist ivuxolimab. The genes are TRBV11-2 and TRBJ2-5; D gene unclear. The CDR3 DNA is TGTGCCAGCAGCTTAATGGGAGAGACCCAGTACTTC. Its translation is CASSLMGETQYF.